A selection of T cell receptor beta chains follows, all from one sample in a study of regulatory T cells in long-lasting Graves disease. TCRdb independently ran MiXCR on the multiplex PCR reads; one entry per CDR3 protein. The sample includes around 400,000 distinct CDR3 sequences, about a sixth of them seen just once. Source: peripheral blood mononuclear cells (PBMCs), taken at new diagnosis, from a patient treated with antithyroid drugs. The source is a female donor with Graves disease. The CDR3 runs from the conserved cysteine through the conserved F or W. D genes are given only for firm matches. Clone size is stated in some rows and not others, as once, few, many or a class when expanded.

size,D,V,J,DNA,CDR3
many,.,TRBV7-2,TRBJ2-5,TGTGCCAGCAGCTTCACCCGGGACGGACAAGAGACCCAGTACTTC,CASSFTRDGQETQYF
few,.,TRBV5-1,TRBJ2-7,TGCGCCAGCAGCTTTATAGGAGGCCCACCAGAATACGAGCAGTACTTC,CASSFIGGPPEYEQYF
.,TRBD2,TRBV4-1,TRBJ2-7,TGCGCCAGCAGCCCGCTTTTTTGGCGGGAGGGCCTGAGTTACGAGCAGTACTTC,CASSPLFWREGLSYEQYF
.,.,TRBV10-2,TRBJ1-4,TGCGCCAGCAGTGGATTTGGTCCCCGTGAAAAACTGTTTTTT,CASSGFGPREKLFF
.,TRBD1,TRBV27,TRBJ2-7,TGTGCCAGCGCCTGGACAGGGGGTACCTACGAGCAGTACTTC,CASAWTGGTYEQYF
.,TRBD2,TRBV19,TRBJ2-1,TGTGCCAGTACCCCCCGGGGGAGGGCCACGGATGAGCAGTTCTTC,CASTPRGRATDEQFF
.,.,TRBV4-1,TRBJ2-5,TGCGCCAGCAGCCAAGTCTCCGGCGGCCAAGAGACCCAGTACTTC,CASSQVSGGQETQYF
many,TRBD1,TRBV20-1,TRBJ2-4,TGCAGTGCTAGAGTGACAGGGTATAACATTCAGTACTTC,CSARVTGYNIQYF
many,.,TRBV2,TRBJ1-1,TGTGCCAGCAGGACCAGGGTCCCTACTGAAGCTTTCTTT,CASRTRVPTEAFF
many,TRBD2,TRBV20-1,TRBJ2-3,TGCAGTGCTCCCCTAGCGGGAGGAAGGCGCACAGATACGCAGTATTTT,CSAPLAGGRRTDTQYF
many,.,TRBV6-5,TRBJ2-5,TGTGCCAGCAGTTACGACGCCCAAGAGACCCAGTACTTC,CASSYDAQETQYF
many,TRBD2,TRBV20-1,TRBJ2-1,TGCAGTGCTTCCAAGGGACTAGCGGAATTCTCCTACAATGAGCAGTTCTTC,CSASKGLAEFSYNEQFF
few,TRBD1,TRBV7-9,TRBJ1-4,TGTGCCAGCAGCTCTGCCGGGACAGAGGGGGAGTCAACTAATGAAAAACTGTTTTTT,CASSSAGTEGESTNEKLFF
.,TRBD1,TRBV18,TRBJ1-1,TGTGCCGGCTCACCATCGGGACAGATGAACACTGAAGCTTTCTTT,CAGSPSGQMNTEAFF
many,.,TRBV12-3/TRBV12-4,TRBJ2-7,TGTGCCAGCAGTTTAGCGCTGGGGGACGAGCAGTACTTC,CASSLALGDEQYF
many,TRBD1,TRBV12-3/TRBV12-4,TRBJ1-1,TGTGCCAGCAGTTTAGGTCAGGGGGTGCCTGAAGCTTTCTTT,CASSLGQGVPEAFF
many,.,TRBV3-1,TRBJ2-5,TGTGCCAGCAGCCAAGATCCTATTAGAGGGGAGACCCAGTACTTC,CASSQDPIRGETQYF
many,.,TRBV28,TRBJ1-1,TGTGCCAGCAGTCCCCCAAAGGAGGGCCCCTCCCCAGCTTTCTTT,CASSPPKEGPSPAFF
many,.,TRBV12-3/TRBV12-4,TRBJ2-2,TGTGCCAGCAGTCGACTCCCCACCGGGGAGCTGTTTTTT,CASSRLPTGELFF
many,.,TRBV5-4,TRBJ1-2,TGTGCCAGCAGCTCCCTCAGCACCTCGGGCTATGGCTACACCTTC,CASSSLSTSGYGYTF
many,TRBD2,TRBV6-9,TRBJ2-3,TGTGCCAGCAGTTCCCTCGGACTAGCGAGGACAGATACGCAGTATTTT,CASSSLGLARTDTQYF
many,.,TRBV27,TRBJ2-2,TGTGCCAGCAGTTTGGGCAGGTGGAACACCGGGGAGCTGTTTTTT,CASSLGRWNTGELFF
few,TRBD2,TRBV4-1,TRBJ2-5,TGCGCCAGCAGCCAGGCTTTTGCGGGAGGAGAAGAGACCCAGTACTTC,CASSQAFAGGEETQYF
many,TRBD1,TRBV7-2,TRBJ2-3,TGTGCCAGCAGCGACAGGGTAACAGATACGCAGTATTTT,CASSDRVTDTQYF
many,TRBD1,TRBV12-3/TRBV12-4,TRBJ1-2,TGTGCCAGCAGTACACAGGGGTATACCGGTTACACCTTC,CASSTQGYTGYTF
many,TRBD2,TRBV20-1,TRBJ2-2,TGCAGTGCTAGGGGACTAGCGGGGGGGATCGGGGAGCTGTTTTTT,CSARGLAGGIGELFF
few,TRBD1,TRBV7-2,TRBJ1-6,TGTGCCAGCAGCTTTTCAACCGGGACAGGGTACTCACCCCTCCACTTT,CASSFSTGTGYSPLHF
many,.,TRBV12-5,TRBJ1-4,TGTGCTAGTGGTTTGGTGCTGGGGGAGGGAATAACCCTTTCTAATGAAAAACTGTTTTTT,CASGLVLGEGITLSNEKLFF
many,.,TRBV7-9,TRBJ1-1,TGTGCCAGCAGCCCTCAGGGGTCTGAAGCTTTCTTT,CASSPQGSEAFF
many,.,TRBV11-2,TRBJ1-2,TGTGCCAGCAGCTTAGATCTGAGAGGTGGCTACACCTTC,CASSLDLRGGYTF
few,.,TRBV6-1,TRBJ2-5,TGTGCCAGCAGTCTTCCAGTAGGGGAGACCCAGTACTTC,CASSLPVGETQYF